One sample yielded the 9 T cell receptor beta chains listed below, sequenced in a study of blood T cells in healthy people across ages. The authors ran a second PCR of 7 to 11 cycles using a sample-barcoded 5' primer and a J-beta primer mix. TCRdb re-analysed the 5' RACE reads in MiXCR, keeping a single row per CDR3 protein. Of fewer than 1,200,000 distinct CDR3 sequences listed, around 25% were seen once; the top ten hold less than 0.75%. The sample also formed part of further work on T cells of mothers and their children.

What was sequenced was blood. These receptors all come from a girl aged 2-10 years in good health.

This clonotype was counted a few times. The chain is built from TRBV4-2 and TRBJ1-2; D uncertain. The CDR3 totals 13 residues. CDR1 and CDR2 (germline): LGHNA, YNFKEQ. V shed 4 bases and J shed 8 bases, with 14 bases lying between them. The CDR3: CASSPQRGSGYTF. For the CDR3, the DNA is TGTGCCAGCAGCCCCCAGCGCGGGTCCGGCTACACCTTC.

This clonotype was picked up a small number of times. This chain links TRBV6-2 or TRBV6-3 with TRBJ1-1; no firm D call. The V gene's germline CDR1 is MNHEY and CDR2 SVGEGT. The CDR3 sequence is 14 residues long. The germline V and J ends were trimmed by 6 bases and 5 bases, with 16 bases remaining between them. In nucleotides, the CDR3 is TGTGCCAGCAGGCCCCGCGGGGATTGGACTGAAGCTTTCTTT. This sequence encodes CASRPRGDWTEAFF.

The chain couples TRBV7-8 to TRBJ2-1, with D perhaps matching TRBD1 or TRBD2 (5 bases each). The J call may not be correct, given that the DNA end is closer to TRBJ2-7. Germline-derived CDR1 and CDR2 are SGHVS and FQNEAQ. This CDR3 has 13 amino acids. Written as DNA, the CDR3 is TGTGCCAGCAGCTCTATCGGGACCTCCGAGCAGTACTTC. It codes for CASSSIGTSEQYF.

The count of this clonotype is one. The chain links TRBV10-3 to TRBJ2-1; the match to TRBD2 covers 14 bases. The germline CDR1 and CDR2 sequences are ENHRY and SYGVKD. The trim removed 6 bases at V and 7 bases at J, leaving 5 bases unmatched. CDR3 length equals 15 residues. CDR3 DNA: TGTGCCATCAGGACTAGCGGGGGGGCTATAAATGAGCAGTTCTTC. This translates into CAIRTSGGAINEQFF.

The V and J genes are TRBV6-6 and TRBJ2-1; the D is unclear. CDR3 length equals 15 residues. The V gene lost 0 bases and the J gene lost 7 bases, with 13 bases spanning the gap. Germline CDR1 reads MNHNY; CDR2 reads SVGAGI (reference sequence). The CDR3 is CASSYSVWLRNEQFF. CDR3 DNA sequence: TGTGCCAGCAGTTACTCGGTGTGGCTAAGAAATGAGCAGTTCTTC.

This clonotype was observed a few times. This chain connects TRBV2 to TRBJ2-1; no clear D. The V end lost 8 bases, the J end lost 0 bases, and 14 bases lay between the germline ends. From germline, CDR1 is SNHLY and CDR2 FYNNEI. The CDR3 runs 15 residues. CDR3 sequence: CASETTLSSYNEQFF. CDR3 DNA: TGTGCCAGCGAAACAACACTAAGCTCCTACAATGAGCAGTTCTTC.

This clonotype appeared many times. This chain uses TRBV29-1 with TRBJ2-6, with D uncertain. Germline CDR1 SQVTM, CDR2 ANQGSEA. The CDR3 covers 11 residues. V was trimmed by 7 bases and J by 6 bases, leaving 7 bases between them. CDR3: CSAGVANVLTF. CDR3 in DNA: TGCAGCGCCGGCGTGGCCAACGTCCTGACTTTC. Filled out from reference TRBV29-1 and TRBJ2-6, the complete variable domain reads SAVISQKPSRDICQRGTSLTIQCQVDSQVTMMFWYRQQPGQSLTLIATANQGSEATYESGFVIDKFPISRPNLTFSTLTVSNMSPEDSSIYLCSAGVANVLTFGAGSRLTVL.

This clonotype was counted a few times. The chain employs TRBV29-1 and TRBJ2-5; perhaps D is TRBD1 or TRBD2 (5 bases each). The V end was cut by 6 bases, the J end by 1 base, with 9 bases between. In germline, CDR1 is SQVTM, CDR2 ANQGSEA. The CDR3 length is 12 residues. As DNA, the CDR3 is TGCAGCGTCCGAGGGGCCCAAGAGACCCAGTACTTC. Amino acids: CSVRGAQETQYF. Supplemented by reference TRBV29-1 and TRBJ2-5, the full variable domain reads SAVISQKPSRDICQRGTSLTIQCQVDSQVTMMFWYRQQPGQSLTLIATANQGSEATYESGFVIDKFPISRPNLTFSTLTVSNMSPEDSSIYLCSVRGAQETQYFGPGTRLLVL.

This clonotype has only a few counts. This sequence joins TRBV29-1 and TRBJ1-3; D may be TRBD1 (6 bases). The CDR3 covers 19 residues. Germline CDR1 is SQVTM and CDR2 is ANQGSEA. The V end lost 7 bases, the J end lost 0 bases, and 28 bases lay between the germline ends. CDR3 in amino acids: CSAAGTDGQTFSSGNTIYF. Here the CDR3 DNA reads TGCAGCGCCGCCGGGACCGATGGACAGACATTCTCCTCTGGAAACACCATATATTTT.